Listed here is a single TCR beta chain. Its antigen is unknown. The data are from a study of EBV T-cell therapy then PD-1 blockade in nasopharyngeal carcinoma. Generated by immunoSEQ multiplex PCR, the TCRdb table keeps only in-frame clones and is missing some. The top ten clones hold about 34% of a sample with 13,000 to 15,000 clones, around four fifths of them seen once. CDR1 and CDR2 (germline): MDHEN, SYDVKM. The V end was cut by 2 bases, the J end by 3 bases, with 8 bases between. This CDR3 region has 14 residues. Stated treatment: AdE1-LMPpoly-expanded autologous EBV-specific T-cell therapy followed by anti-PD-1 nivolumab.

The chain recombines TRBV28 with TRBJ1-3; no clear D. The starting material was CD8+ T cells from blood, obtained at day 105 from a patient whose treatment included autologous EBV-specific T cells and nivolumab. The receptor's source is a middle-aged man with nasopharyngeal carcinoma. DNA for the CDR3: TGTGCCAGCAGTTTAGGGAACAGTGGAAACACCATATATTTT. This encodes CASSLGNSGNTIYF.